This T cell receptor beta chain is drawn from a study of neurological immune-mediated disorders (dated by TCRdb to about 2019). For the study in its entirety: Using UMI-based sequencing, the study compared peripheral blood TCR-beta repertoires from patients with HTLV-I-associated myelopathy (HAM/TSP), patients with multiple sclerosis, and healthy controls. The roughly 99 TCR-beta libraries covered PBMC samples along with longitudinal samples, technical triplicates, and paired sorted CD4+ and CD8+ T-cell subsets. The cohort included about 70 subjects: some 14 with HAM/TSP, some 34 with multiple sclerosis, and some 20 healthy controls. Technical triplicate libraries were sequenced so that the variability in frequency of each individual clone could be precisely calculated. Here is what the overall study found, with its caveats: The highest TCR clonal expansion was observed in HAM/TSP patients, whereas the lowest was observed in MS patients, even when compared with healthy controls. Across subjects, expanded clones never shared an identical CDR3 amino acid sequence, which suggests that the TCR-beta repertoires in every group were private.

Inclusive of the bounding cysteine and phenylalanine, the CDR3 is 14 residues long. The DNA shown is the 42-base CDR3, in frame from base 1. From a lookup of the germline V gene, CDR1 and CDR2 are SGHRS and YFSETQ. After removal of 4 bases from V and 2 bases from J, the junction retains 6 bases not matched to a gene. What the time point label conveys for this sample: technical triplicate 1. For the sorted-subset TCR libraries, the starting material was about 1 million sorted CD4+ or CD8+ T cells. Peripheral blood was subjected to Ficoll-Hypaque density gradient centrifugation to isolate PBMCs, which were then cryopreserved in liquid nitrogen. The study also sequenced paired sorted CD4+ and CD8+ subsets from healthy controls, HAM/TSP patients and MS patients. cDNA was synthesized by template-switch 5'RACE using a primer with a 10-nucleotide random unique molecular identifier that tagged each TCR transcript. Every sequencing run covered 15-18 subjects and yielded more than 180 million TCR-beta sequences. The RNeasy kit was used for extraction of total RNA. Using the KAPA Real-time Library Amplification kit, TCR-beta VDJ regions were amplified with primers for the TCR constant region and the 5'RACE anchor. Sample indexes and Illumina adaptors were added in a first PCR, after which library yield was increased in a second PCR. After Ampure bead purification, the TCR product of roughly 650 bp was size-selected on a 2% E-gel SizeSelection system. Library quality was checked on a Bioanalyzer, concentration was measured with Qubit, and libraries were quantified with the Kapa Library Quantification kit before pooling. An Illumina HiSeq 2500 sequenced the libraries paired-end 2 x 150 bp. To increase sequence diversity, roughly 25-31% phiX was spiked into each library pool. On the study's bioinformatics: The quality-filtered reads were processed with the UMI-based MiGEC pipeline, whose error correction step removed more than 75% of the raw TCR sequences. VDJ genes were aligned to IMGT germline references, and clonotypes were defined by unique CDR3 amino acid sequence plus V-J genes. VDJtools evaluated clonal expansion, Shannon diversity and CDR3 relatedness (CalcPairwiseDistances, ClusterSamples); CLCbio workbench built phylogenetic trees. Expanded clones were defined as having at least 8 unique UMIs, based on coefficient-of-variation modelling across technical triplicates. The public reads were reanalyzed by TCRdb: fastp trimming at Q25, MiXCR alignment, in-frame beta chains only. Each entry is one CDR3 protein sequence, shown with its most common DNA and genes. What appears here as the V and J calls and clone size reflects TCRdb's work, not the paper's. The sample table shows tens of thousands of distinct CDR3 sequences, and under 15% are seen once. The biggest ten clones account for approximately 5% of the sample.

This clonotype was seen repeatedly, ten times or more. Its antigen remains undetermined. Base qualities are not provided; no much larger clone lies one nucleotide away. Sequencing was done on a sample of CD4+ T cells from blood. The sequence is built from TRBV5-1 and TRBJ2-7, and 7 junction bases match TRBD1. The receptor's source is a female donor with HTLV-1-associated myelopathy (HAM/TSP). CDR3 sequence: CASSPPGQTYEQYF. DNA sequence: TGCGCCAGCAGCCCTCCGGGACAGACCTACGAGCAGTACTTC.